In this sample, the clone carrying this TCR beta chain turned up once. Its antigen is unknown. With 6 bases clipped from V and 9 bases from J, the junction kept 14 bases outside the gene matches. The CDR3 totals 15 residues. Germline CDR1 and CDR2: SNHLY and FYNNEI. These data belong to a study of CD8+CD57+ T cells in acquired aplastic anemia. Study in general: Yields of DNA that came from sorted CD4+ and CD8+ cells averaged about 2.9 ug. The study obtained about 11 million reads on average for CD4+ cells from healthy donors.

Both TCR beta VDJ combination and CDR3 sequence profiling were carried out. Genomic DNA was the template for this profiling. TCRdb analysed the reads with MiXCR anew, one entry per CDR3 protein. This table has 180,000 or so distinct CDR3 sequences, around half appearing once. General study findings and limits: Between the patient and control groups, CD8+ Simpson's diversity did not differ significantly. Researchers report that fewer than 35 CD8+ CDR3 sequences appeared in both patients and controls.

Sequenced sample: sorted CD4+, CD8+, or CD8+CD57+ T cells (not recorded which) from PBMCs. The V gene is TRBV2, the J gene TRBJ2-5; TRBD1 aligns across 9 bases. The source of this sequence is a human donor in good health. CDR3 in amino acids: CASRVGQGSNQPQYF. The CDR3 DNA reads TGTGCCAGCAGGGTAGGACAGGGGAGCAATCAGCCCCAGTACTTC.